This T cell receptor beta chain is drawn from a study of T cell changes during pregnancy in multiple sclerosis. CDR1 and CDR2 from the germline V gene are SGHRS and YFSETQ. Trimming at V came to 4 bases and at J to 4 bases, leaving 6 bases not matched to a gene. The CDR3 totals 15 residues. Data came from immunoSEQ multiplex PCR; TCRdb stores just in-frame clones and leaves some out. Of 35,000 to 50,000 clones detected, roughly 90% appear once; the ten largest clones hold more than 0.95%. The chain links TRBV5-1 to TRBJ1-2; TRBD1 agrees at 11 bases. The material sequenced was CD4+ T cells from peripheral blood mononuclear cells, taken in the second trimester of pregnancy. This TCR was recovered from a female donor with multiple sclerosis, enrolled in a pregnancy study. CDR3 bases: TGCGCCAGCAGCCAAGGACAGGGGGCCGTCTATGGCTACACCTTC. Translating it yields CASSQGQGAVYGYTF.